This is a list of T cell receptor beta chains from one sample in a study of shared clonotypes between healthy human individuals. Here immunoSEQ multiplex PCR was the method, and the copy in TCRdb shows in-frame clones only, minus some. In the table there are approximately 2,300,000 clones, just under 95% of which are singletons. The sample was naive CD4+ T cells from PBMCs. The receptor set was obtained from a man aged 18 to 29 in good health. Some clones in this sample may be carry-over from other donors' samples. The CDR3 runs from the conserved cysteine through the conserved F or W. A D gene is named only where the DNA matches it firmly. Only part of the rows carry a size: once, few, many, or a class if the clone is expanded.

clone size	V gene	J gene	D gene	CDR3 protein	CDR3 DNA
-	TRBV14	TRBJ1-5	-	CASSQGGQPQHF	TGTGCCAGCAGCCAGGGGGGCCAGCCCCAGCATTTT
-	TRBV4-1	TRBJ2-1	TRBD2	CASSQDGGRAFYNEQFF	TGCGCCAGCAGCCAAGATGGCGGGAGGGCTTTCTACAATGAGCAGTTCTTC
-	TRBV2	TRBJ1-1	-	CASSERGRGNTEAFF	TGTGCCAGCAGTGAGCGAGGGAGGGGGAACACTGAAGCTTTCTTT
-	TRBV29-1	TRBJ2-1	-	CSVEDPFRESSYNEQFF	TGCAGCGTTGAAGATCCCTTCAGGGAGAGCTCCTACAATGAGCAGTTCTTC
-	TRBV9	TRBJ1-2	-	CASSVVDSISTGYTF	TGTGCCAGCAGCGTAGTGGACAGCATTTCCACGGGCTACACCTTC
-	TRBV9	TRBJ1-2	TRBD1	CASSAGQNPRYGYTF	TGTGCCAGCAGCGCGGGACAGAACCCGAGGTATGGCTACACCTTC
once	TRBV5-1	TRBJ1-4	TRBD1	CASSDPGQGKLFF	TGCGCCAGCAGCGATCCGGGACAGGGAAAACTGTTTTTT
few	TRBV28	TRBJ1-1	-	CASSMNTEAFF	TGTGCCAGTTCCATGAACACTGAAGCTTTCTTT
once	TRBV10-3	TRBJ2-1	TRBD1	CAIRGARDRGSYNEQFF	TGTGCCATCAGGGGGGCTAGGGACAGGGGATCCTACAATGAGCAGTTCTTC
-	TRBV28	TRBJ2-3	TRBD2	CASSLWWTSGIASTDTQYF	TGTGCCAGCAGTTTATGGTGGACTAGCGGGATAGCTAGCACAGATACGCAGTATTTT
-	TRBV4-2	TRBJ2-4	TRBD1	CASSSRDRGAKNIQYF	TGTGCCAGCAGCTCCCGGGACAGGGGGGCCAAAAACATTCAGTACTTC
-	TRBV2	TRBJ1-1	-	CASSWTENTEAFF	TGTGCCAGCAGCTGGACGGAGAACACTGAAGCTTTCTTT
once	TRBV6-6	TRBJ2-7	TRBD1	CASSYSKDRGMEQYF	TGTGCCAGCAGTTACTCGAAGGACAGGGGTATGGAGCAGTACTTC
-	TRBV18	TRBJ2-1	TRBD2	CASSPLQAGAGGPFF	TGTGCCAGCTCACCACTTCAGGCAGGGGCGGGAGGGCCGTTCTTC